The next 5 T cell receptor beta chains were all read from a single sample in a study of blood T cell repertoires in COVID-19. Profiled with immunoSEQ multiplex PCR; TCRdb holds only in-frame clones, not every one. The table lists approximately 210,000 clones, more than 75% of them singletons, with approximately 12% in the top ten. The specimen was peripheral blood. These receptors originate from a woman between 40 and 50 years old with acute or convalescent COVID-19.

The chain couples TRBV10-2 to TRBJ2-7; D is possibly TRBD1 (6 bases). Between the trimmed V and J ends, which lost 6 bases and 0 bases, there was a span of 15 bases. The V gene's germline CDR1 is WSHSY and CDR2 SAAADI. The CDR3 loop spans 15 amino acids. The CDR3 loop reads CASSAGTPSSYEQYF. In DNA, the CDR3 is TGCGCCAGCAGCGCCGGGACACCAAGCTCCTACGAGCAGTACTTC.

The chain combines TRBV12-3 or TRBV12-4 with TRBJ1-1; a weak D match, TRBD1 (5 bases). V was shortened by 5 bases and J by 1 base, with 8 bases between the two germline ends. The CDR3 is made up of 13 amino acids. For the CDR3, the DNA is TGTGCCAGCAGTGTGACAGCGAACACTGAAGCTTTCTTT. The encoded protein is CASSVTANTEAFF.

This CDR3 reads CASSQDLFNRGIPGNTIYF. As DNA, the CDR3 is TGTGCCAGCAGCCAAGATTTGTTTAACAGGGGGATTCCTGGAAACACCATATATTTT. This chain joins TRBV4-2 and TRBJ1-3, with 8 bases matching TRBD1. J was trimmed by 2 bases and V by 0 bases; bases with no gene match: 12. From germline, CDR1 is LGHNA and CDR2 YNFKEQ. This CDR3 contains 19 residues.

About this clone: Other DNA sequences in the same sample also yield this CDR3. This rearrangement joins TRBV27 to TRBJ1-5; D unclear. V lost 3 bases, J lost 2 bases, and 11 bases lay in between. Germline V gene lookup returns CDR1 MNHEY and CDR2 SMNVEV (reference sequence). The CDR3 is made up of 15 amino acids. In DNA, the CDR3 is TGTGCCAGCAGTTTGGGAGGTGCGGGCAATCAGCCCCAGCATTTT. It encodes CASSLGGAGNQPQHF.

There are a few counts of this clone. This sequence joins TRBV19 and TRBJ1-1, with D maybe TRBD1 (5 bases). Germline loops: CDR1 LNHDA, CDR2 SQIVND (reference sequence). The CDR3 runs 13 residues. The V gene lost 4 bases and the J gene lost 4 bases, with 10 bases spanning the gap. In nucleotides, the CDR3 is TGTGCCAGTAGTACCATGGGGGGCACTGAAGCTTTCTTT. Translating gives CASSTMGGTEAFF.